This T cell receptor beta chain came from a study of a mutant IDH1 vaccine in newly diagnosed glioma. Study background: Treated patients had a mean age of about 44 years and an approximately 62% male, roughly 40% female split. The study held visit V12 at week 35 and visit V13 at week 47.

A remark on this clone: Antigen: not known.

The CDR3 loop spans 17 amino acids. Trimming at V came to 6 bases and at J to 6 bases, leaving 7 bases not matched to a gene. CDR1 and CDR2 (germline): MDHEN, SYDVKM. Stated time point: week 35, safety follow-up. In every dose of vaccine, 300 ug of mutant IDH1 20-mer peptide was given alongside topical imiquimod. Data came from immunoSEQ multiplex PCR; TCRdb stores just in-frame clones and leaves some out. The table lists 65,000 to 85,000 clones, about 88% of them singletons. The sequence came from a man between 25 and 39 years old with glioma. The V and J genes are TRBV28 and TRBJ2-2, with TRBD2 matching over 16 bases. This specimen was PBMCs, taken from a glioma patient whose treatment included an IDH1 peptide vaccine. CDR3 in amino acids: CASRGLAGGPGAGELFF. The DNA for the CDR3 is TGTGCCAGCAGGGGACTAGCGGGGGGGCCTGGCGCCGGGGAGCTGTTTTTT.